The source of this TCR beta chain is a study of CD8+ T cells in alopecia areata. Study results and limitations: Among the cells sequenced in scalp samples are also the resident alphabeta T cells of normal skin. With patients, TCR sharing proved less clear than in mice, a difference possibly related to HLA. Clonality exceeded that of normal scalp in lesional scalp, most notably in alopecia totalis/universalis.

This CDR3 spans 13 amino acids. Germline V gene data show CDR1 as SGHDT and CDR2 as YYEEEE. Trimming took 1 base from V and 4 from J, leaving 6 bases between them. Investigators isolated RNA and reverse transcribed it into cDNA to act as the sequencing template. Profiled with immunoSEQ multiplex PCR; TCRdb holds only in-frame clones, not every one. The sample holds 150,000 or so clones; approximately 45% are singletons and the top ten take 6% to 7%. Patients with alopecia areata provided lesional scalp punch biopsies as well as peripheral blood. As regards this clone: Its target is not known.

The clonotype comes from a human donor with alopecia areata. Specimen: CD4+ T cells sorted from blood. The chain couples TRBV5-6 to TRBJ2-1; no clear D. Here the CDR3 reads CASSLIGYNEQFF. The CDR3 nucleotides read TGTGCCAGCAGCTTGATCGGATACAATGAGCAGTTCTTC.